This T cell receptor beta chain comes out of a study of shared clonotypes between healthy human individuals. Deep was the level at which the assay was run. Clones were sequenced by immunoSEQ multiplex PCR, and TCRdb holds only the in-frame ones, with some missing. The table shows around 500,000 clones, with roughly 85% occurring only once. This clone showed up just a few times. Its matching antigen is unknown. Losses at the gene ends were 8 bases for V and 1 base for J; bases not matched to a gene: 8. The CDR3 sequence is 14 residues long. Germline CDR1 and CDR2: SQVTM and ANQGSEA. Study results and caveats: Enrolling few donors narrowed the genetic and exposure-history diversity that was represented.

V and J are TRBV29-1 and TRBJ2-1; 7 nucleotides align to TRBD2. This sequence was found in a woman aged 40 to 50 in good health. Some clones in this sample may be carry-over from other donors' samples. The source material was PBMCs. CDR3 in amino acids: CSTRAGMSYNEQFF. The CDR3 DNA is TGCAGCACCCGAGCGGGAATGTCCTACAATGAGCAGTTCTTC.